Reported below is one TCR beta chain. Its antigen remains unidentified. The entry originates in a study of cytomegalovirus exposure and HLA in healthy donors. PCR used 60 Vbeta primers and 13 Jbeta primers. Authors' methods: The count from a later analysis was 65 million to 90 million unique TCR beta chains, some 10 million of them shared. Produced via immunoSEQ multiplex PCR; TCRdb's table is partial and in-frame only. Clonal size and the V and J genes are those of that table, whereas D and trimming came from the DNA. This repertoire includes under 70,000 clones. The V end lost 7 bases, the J end lost 2 bases, and 11 bases lay between the germline ends. CDR3 length: 13 residues. CDR1 SNHLY and CDR2 FYNNEI come from the germline V gene. Findings and limits, study-wide: Researchers catalogued 150 or so TCR beta chains as cytomegalovirus-associated. Donors were assumed by presence/absence analyses to have roughly uniform sequencing depth. A later analysis associated 15,000 to 20,000 TCR beta sequences with HLA alleles at a 0.05 false discovery rate.

The TCR comes from a man aged 45-60 years in good health and CMV-seropositive. The chain is built from TRBV2 and TRBJ1-2, with D possibly matching TRBD1 (5 bases). Source material: PBMCs. CDR3 amino acids: CASTQRQNYGYTF. The DNA of the CDR3 is TGTGCCAGCACCCAGAGACAGAACTATGGCTACACCTTC. Full variable domain (rest looked up from reference TRBV2 and TRBJ1-2): EPEVTQTPSHQVTQMGQEVILRCVPISNHLYFYWYRQILGQKVEFLVSFYNNEISEKSEIFDDQFSVERPDGSNFTLKIRSTKLEDSAMYFCASTQRQNYGYTFGSGTRLTVV.